This is a list of T cell receptor beta chains from one sample in a study of beta chain features in type 1 diabetes. Clones were sequenced by immunoSEQ multiplex PCR, and TCRdb holds only the in-frame ones, with some missing. The top ten hold about 0.042% of the sample, which has fewer than 550,000 clones, 10% to 12% seen once. Sequencing was done on a sample of naive CD4+ T cells from blood. The receptors originated from a woman under 30 in good health. Each CDR3 is given with its conserved first and last residue. The D gene is left open where the match is weak. The size field is filled for only some rows; it gives once, few, many or a size class.

D,J,size,V,DNA,CDR3
.,TRBJ2-5,.,TRBV7-2,TGTGCCAGCAGCTTAGCGGGGGCGTCGGAGACCCAGTACTTC,CASSLAGASETQYF
.,TRBJ1-2,.,TRBV7-9,TGTGCCAGCACAGGGTGGGAGGGTAACTATGGCTACACCTTC,CASTGWEGNYGYTF
TRBD1,TRBJ1-1,.,TRBV7-9,TGTGCCAGCAGCTTAGTTGGGACAGGGAACACTGAAGCTTTCTTT,CASSLVGTGNTEAFF
.,TRBJ2-3,few,TRBV6-5,TGTGCCAGCAGGCACCGCGCTACAGATACGCAGTATTTT,CASRHRATDTQYF
.,TRBJ2-3,.,TRBV10-3,TGTGCCATCAGCACAGTTTCCACAGATACGCAGTATTTT,CAISTVSTDTQYF
.,TRBJ1-2,.,TRBV28,TGTGCCAGCAGTGTAACCGGGAACTATGGCTACACCTTC,CASSVTGNYGYTF
.,TRBJ2-3,few,TRBV4-3,TGCGCCAGCAGCCCATCGAGTAGGGGTCCAGATACGCAGTATTTT,CASSPSSRGPDTQYF
TRBD2,TRBJ2-1,few,TRBV18,TGTGCCAGCTCACCTTCGGCTAGCGGGAGTTACTACAATGAGCAGTTCTTC,CASSPSASGSYYNEQFF
.,TRBJ1-5,.,TRBV5-1,TGCGCCAGCAGCCCCATCGGGGCAGATCAGCCCCAGCATTTT,CASSPIGADQPQHF
.,TRBJ2-2,.,TRBV9,TGTGCCAGCAGCGCCGACAAAGGGGTAGTCGGCACCGGGGAGCTGTTTTTT,CASSADKGVVGTGELFF
.,TRBJ2-2,few,TRBV19,TGTGCCAGTAGTCGCCAGACCGGGGAGCTGTTTTTT,CASSRQTGELFF
.,TRBJ2-7,few,TRBV15,TGTGCCACCAGCCTCAACCGCATCTACGAGCAGTACTTC,CATSLNRIYEQYF
TRBD1,TRBJ2-3,.,TRBV11-2,TGTGCCAGCAGGGACAGGGGGAGATATACGCAGTATTTT,CASRDRGRYTQYF
TRBD1,TRBJ1-2,.,TRBV29-1,TGCAGCGTTGAAACAGGGGGTAACTATGGCTACACCTTC,CSVETGGNYGYTF
.,TRBJ2-3,.,TRBV13,TGTGCCAGCGTGAGGGGTAGCACAGATACGCAGTATTTT,CASVRGSTDTQYF
TRBD1,TRBJ2-1,.,TRBV27,TGTGCCAGCAACCCTATACGGGACAGGGGACATGAGCAGTTCTTC,CASNPIRDRGHEQFF
.,TRBJ2-6,.,TRBV27,TGTGCCAGCACCCCTCTGGGACTCAAGGCCAACGTCCTGACTTTC,CASTPLGLKANVLTF
TRBD2,TRBJ2-1,.,TRBV4-2,TGTGCCAGCACATTTGGCGGGGGGCTTTTATACAATGAGCAGTTCTTC,CASTFGGGLLYNEQFF
.,TRBJ2-3,few,TRBV10-3,TGTGCCATCAGTGAAAACACAGATACGCAGTATTTT,CAISENTDTQYF
.,TRBJ2-3,few,TRBV30,TGTGCCTGGAGTCGACAGTCAGATACGCAGTATTTT,CAWSRQSDTQYF
.,TRBJ1-4,few,TRBV2,TGTGCCAGCAGGACAGAAAACGAAAAACTGTTTTTT,CASRTENEKLFF
.,TRBJ2-4,.,TRBV4-2,TGTGCCAGCAGCCCTCCCAGTGGGGCCTTCTTAGCCAAAAACATTCAGTACTTC,CASSPPSGAFLAKNIQYF
.,TRBJ2-1,.,TRBV6-5,TGTGCCAGCAGCCTACAGGGAAGCTCCTACAATGAGCAGTTCTTC,CASSLQGSSYNEQFF
.,TRBJ1-3,.,TRBV2,TGTGCCAGCCGAAACGGGGCTGGAAACACCATATATTTT,CASRNGAGNTIYF
.,TRBJ1-4,.,TRBV30,TGTGCCTGGAGTCGAACCCAGGGGATAAATGAAAAACTGTTTTTT,CAWSRTQGINEKLFF
.,TRBJ1-3,.,TRBV30,TGTGCCTGGAGTGGAGGCGGACTAGGGCTCTCTGGAAACACCATATATTTT,CAWSGGGLGLSGNTIYF
TRBD2,TRBJ2-1,many,TRBV30,TGTGCCTGGACTGCGGGAGTACCTACTCATGAGCAGTTCTTC,CAWTAGVPTHEQFF
.,TRBJ2-5,.,TRBV4-1,TGCGCCAGCAGCCAAGATTTGTACAGCCAAGAGACCCAGTACTTC,CASSQDLYSQETQYF
TRBD2,TRBJ2-1,few,TRBV7-3,TGTGCCAGCAGCCAGCGGGGAGGTGAGCAGTTCTTC,CASSQRGGEQFF
TRBD1,TRBJ2-1,.,TRBV6-5,TGTGCCAGCAGTCCACAGGGGGACGGGGATCATGAGCAGTTCTTC,CASSPQGDGDHEQFF
.,TRBJ1-3,few,TRBV10-3,TGTGCCATCAGTGAGTCGATCGTCCGCCGCACCATATATTTT,CAISESIVRRTIYF
TRBD2,TRBJ2-1,.,TRBV5-1,TGCGCCAGCAGCTTGTATGGGACTAGCGGGATATTCTCCTACAATGAGCAGTTCTTC,CASSLYGTSGIFSYNEQFF
TRBD1,TRBJ1-4,.,TRBV5-4,TGTGCCAGCAGCTTGGGACAGGGGCGAGAAAAACTGTTTTTT,CASSLGQGREKLFF
.,TRBJ1-4,few,TRBV30,TGTGCCTGGAGTGTACGAGGGGAAAAACTGTTTTTT,CAWSVRGEKLFF
.,TRBJ2-7,few,TRBV9,TGTGCCAGCAGCGTAGCGTCAGGGTGTTACGAGCAGTACTTC,CASSVASGCYEQYF
.,TRBJ1-2,.,TRBV2,TGTGCCAGCAGTATTGTCACCTATGGCTACACCTTC,CASSIVTYGYTF
.,TRBJ2-3,.,TRBV7-2,TGTGCCAGCAGCTTAGTGCCCTTGGATACGCAGTATTTT,CASSLVPLDTQYF
.,TRBJ2-2,.,TRBV5-1,TGCGCCAGCAGCTTGGTGACGCAGGGGATATCCGGGGAGCTGTTTTTT,CASSLVTQGISGELFF
TRBD2,TRBJ2-7,.,TRBV12-5,TGTGCTAGTGGTTTGGTACTTGGGGCTAGCGGGAGGTACTACGAGCAGTACTTC,CASGLVLGASGRYYEQYF
TRBD2,TRBJ2-1,few,TRBV2,TGTGCCAGCAGAAGGACTAGAAGCTACAATGAGCAGTTCTTC,CASRRTRSYNEQFF
.,TRBJ1-6,few,TRBV5-1,TGCGCCAGCAGCTTGGGTCTCAAGGCGGGACTCCACTTT,CASSLGLKAGLHF
.,TRBJ2-2,few,TRBV5-1,TGCGCCACCAACACAGGGTCCGGGGAGCTGTTTTTT,CATNTGSGELFF
TRBD1,TRBJ2-6,few,TRBV28,TGTGCCAGCACGACAGGGTCTGGGGCCAACGTCCTGACTTTC,CASTTGSGANVLTF
.,TRBJ2-3,few,TRBV21-1,TGTGCCAGCAGAAGGGACAGCCTCACAGATACGCAGTATTTT,CASRRDSLTDTQYF
.,TRBJ2-3,few,TRBV30,TGTGCCTGGAGTGTAATGGGTTTATCAGTGCGGTACACAGATACGCAGTATTTT,CAWSVMGLSVRYTDTQYF
.,TRBJ2-1,.,TRBV5-6,TGTGCCAGCAGCGTCACAGGAGGGGAGCAGTTCTTC,CASSVTGGEQFF
.,TRBJ1-1,.,TRBV7-9,TGTGCCAGCAGCTTAGGAGGGGGGAGGCCCACTGAAGCTTTCTTT,CASSLGGGRPTEAFF
.,TRBJ2-5,few,TRBV4-1,TGCGCCAGCAGCCAAGAGGGGGCCCTACAAGAGACCCAGTACTTC,CASSQEGALQETQYF
.,TRBJ2-7,few,TRBV13,TGTGCCAGCAGCGAAGGAAGCAAGTGGGACTCAACCTACGAGCAGTACTTC,CASSEGSKWDSTYEQYF
.,TRBJ2-4,few,TRBV30,TGTGCCTGGAGAGCCCCCGGGACCTCGAACCGGTACTTC,CAWRAPGTSNRYF